The entry that follows covers one T cell receptor beta chain sequence. Its antigen remains unidentified. No base qualities exist here, and no much larger clone lies one base off it. These data originate in a study of blood T cell repertoires in COVID-19 (dated by TCRdb to between 2020 and 2021). About the full investigation: Samples from collaborators originated in the United States, Italy and Spain and spanned both the acute and convalescent phases of COVID-19. A freely available public database, intended as a resource for researchers studying the immune response to SARS-CoV-2, is where the repertoires were released. Samples came from the ongoing ImmuneRACE study (first 160 participants) plus 1,254 subjects from 6 global collaborators. Subjects who had been exposed to COVID-19, were actively infected with it, or had recovered from it provided the deeply sampled blood TCRbeta repertoires that made up the dataset. The material from the prospective study consisted of cDNA or gDNA derived from T cells, B-cell-depleted T cells, or PBMCs. A de-identified subject ID, COVID-19 status, age in years and sex were almost always included in the sample metadata. Where available, HLA class I and class II types were taken from metadata supplied by the sample provider and were not determined by assay-based typing. Results the study describes overall, beyond this receptor: The quantity of clinical and demographic metadata differed by source and by participant and was supplied without curation.

One collaborating source in Seattle enrolled patients while the patients were actively infected and followed the patients over time throughout the course of disease. Collaborating institutions collected whole blood in K2EDTA tubes following their own protocols. For TCRbeta analysis, collaborators shipped samples as frozen whole blood, isolated PBMCs, or DNA extracted from either of those sample types. From the germline V gene (reference sequence), CDR1 is MNHEY and CDR2 is SMNVEV. V has 5 bases trimmed and J has 7 bases trimmed; junction bases matching no gene number 12. From its cysteine to its phenylalanine, the CDR3 spans 15 amino acids. Of the read, only the CDR3 DNA is kept; its 45 bases are in frame from base 1. The immunoSEQ Assay, a bias-controlled multiplex PCR, was used to amplify TCRbeta CDR3 regions from genomic DNA. As for the original processing: Within the assay, amplification of reference gene primers was used to estimate how many nucleated cells each sample contained. Sequence reads were collapsed and filtered to measure the absolute abundance of every unique TCRbeta CDR3 rearrangement. For each sample, productive Simpson clonality was calculated by taking the square root of Simpson's diversity index across productive rearrangements. Entries here come from immuneACCESS through TCRdb and include only in-frame sequences with V and J called. Some clones fail to appear in such tables; in the studies checked, an unresolved V gene covers under half of the shortfall, and the cause of the remainder is unknown. V and J calls and clone size follow that table, whereas D and trimming were derived from the DNA. Within this sample are 300,000 to 450,000 clones, with roughly nine tenths of them counted one time only. The ten top clones hold roughly 3.9% of the sample.

The sequencing input was peripheral blood. This sequence uses TRBV27 and TRBJ2-7; TRBD1 aligns with 9 central bases. The source is a woman aged 55-69 years with COVID-19, enrolled during active disease. At the DNA level, the sequence is TGTGCCAGCAGTGAGGTTACAGGGGGCCTTGTTGAGCAGTACTTC. Translated, it gives CASSEVTGGLVEQYF.